The 21 T cell receptor beta chains listed next were all sequenced from one sample in a study of CD8+ T cells in alopecia areata. Indicated treatment: oral pan-JAK inhibitor, 5-10 mg twice daily. It was cDNA, reverse transcribed from extracted RNA, that served as the sequencing template. Sequenced by immunoSEQ multiplex PCR; TCRdb stores in-frame clones only, minus some. The repertoire consists of 110,000 to 150,000 clones, with about 85% occurring once and the leading ten covering approximately 13%. This specimen consisted of CD8+ T cells sorted from blood, obtained at week 4, from a patient treated with tofacitinib. Receptor source: a human donor with alopecia areata.

The chain links TRBV4-1 to TRBJ2-1, with D unresolved. Trimming shortened V by 1 base and J by 10 bases, and 8 bases separated the two germline ends. CDR3 length: 12 residues. Germline V CDR1 and CDR2: MGHRA, YSYEKL. CDR3 sequence: CASSQGSAEQFF. CDR3 nucleotide sequence: TGCGCCAGCAGCCAAGGGTCAGCGGAGCAGTTCTTC.

The table lists this clone with a count of one. This sequence joins TRBV4-1 and TRBJ2-1, with D uncertain. The V gene's germline CDR1 is MGHRA and CDR2 YSYEKL. Between the trimmed V and J ends, which lost 9 bases and 4 bases, there was a span of 13 bases. The CDR3 length is 13 residues. The CDR3 nucleotides read TGCGCCAGTGGGCGGAGCTTATACAATGAGCAGTTCTTC. Its translation is CASGRSLYNEQFF.

This sequence joins TRBV10-3 and TRBJ1-4; D remains unclear. V dropped 10 bases and J dropped 6 bases, with 9 bases sitting between them. Germline V gene lookup returns CDR1 ENHRY and CDR2 SYGVKD. The CDR3 runs to 11 residues. For the CDR3, the DNA is TGTGCCACGGGAGAGGATGAAAAACTGTTTTTT. Translation: CATGEDEKLFF.

The CDR3: CASSLEGGFGETQYF. CDR3 DNA: TGCGCCAGCAGCTTGGAAGGGGGTTTTGGAGAGACCCAGTACTTC. The J gene is TRBJ2-5, the V gene TRBV5-1, with a weak D call TRBD1 (6 bases). With 0 bases removed from V and 4 bases from J, the gap between germline ends came to 13 bases. The CDR3 is 15 amino acids. Germline CDR1 SGHRS, CDR2 YFSETQ.

This chain uses TRBV9 with TRBJ1-2; unclear D gene. Deletions cut 0 bases from V and 9 bases from J, with 12 bases between. The CDR3 loop spans 13 amino acids. Per germline, CDR1 SGDLS and CDR2 YYNGEE. Here the CDR3 reads CASSVVTEGSYTF. The CDR3 region has the DNA TGTGCCAGCAGCGTAGTGACGGAAGGGAGCTACACCTTC.

The table lists this clone with a few counts. The chain employs TRBV5-1 and TRBJ2-3, with D hard to call. V lost 0 bases and J 0 bases, leaving 8 bases between the germline ends. The CDR3 runs to 15 residues. Germline V gene lookup returns CDR1 SGHRS and CDR2 YFSETQ. This chain's CDR3 is CASSLALGSTDTQYF. For the CDR3, the DNA is TGCGCCAGCAGCTTGGCTCTAGGGAGCACAGATACGCAGTATTTT.

The chain combines TRBV4-1 with TRBJ2-7, with D possibly called TRBD1 or TRBD2 (5 bases each). V lost 6 bases and J 0 bases, leaving 9 bases between the germline ends. From germline, CDR1 is MGHRA and CDR2 YSYEKL. The CDR3 is 13 amino acids. The DNA of the CDR3 is TGCGCCAGCAGGGGACCTAACTCCTACGAGCAGTACTTC. The encoded protein is CASRGPNSYEQYF.

The rearrangement links TRBV30 to TRBJ2-2; possibly TRBD2 for D (5 bases). The V and J ends lost 6 bases and 8 bases respectively, with 19 bases between them. Per the germline V gene, CDR1 is GTSNPN and CDR2 is SVGIG (reference sequence). The CDR3 runs to 14 residues. CDR3 sequence reads: CACRARDRAGELFF. The CDR3 DNA is TGTGCCTGCCGGGCCCGGGATCGGGCGGGGGAGCTGTTTTTT. The full variable domain, with the rest looked up from reference TRBV30 and TRBJ2-2, is SQTIHQWPATLVQPVGSPLSLECTVEGTSNPNLYWYRQAAGRGLQLLFYSVGIGQISSEVPQNLSASRPQDRQFILSSKKLLLSDSGFYLCACRARDRAGELFFGEGSRLTVL.

This clone was detected only a few times. The chain uses TRBV10-3 and TRBJ2-4; 7 nucleotides line up with TRBD1. Germline CDR1 ENHRY, CDR2 SYGVKD. This CDR3 contains 15 residues. The V gene end was trimmed by 2 bases and the J gene end by 0 bases; junction bases not matched to a gene: 1. Written as DNA, the CDR3 is TGTGCCATCAGTGAGACAGGGGAAGCCAAAAACATTCAGTACTTC. This codes for CAISETGEAKNIQYF.

V gene TRBV27 combines with J gene TRBJ1-5; no clear D. The CDR3 spans 14 residues. Trimming left V 5 bases short and J 1 base short, with 9 bases between. The germline gives CDR1 MNHEY, CDR2 SMNVEV (reference sequence). The CDR3 DNA reads TGTGCCAGCAGTCGGGGTCGGAGCAATCAGCCCCAGCATTTT. It specifies CASSRGRSNQPQHF.

Only one count was recorded for this clone. The chain links TRBV9 to TRBJ1-5; 10 bases fit TRBD1. The trim removed 0 bases at V and 3 bases at J, leaving 15 bases unmatched. Germline V gene lookup returns CDR1 SGDLS and CDR2 YYNGEE. The length of the CDR3 is 20 residues. The CDR3 DNA reads TGTGCCAGCAGCGTAGCTACAAGGGACAGGGGATTCAGGACCAATCAGCCCCAGCATTTT. It yields the protein CASSVATRDRGFRTNQPQHF. The whole variable domain, filled in from reference TRBV9 and TRBJ1-5, reads DSGVTQTPKHLITATGQRVTLRCSPRSGDLSVYWYQQSLDQGLQFLIQYYNGEERAKGNILERFSAQQFPDLHSELNLSSLELGDSALYFCASSVATRDRGFRTNQPQHFGDGTRLSIL.

A single count supports this clone. V and J are TRBV4-1 and TRBJ2-7; 9 bases are a match to TRBD2. The V and J ends lost 0 bases and 6 bases, in that order; junction bases with no gene match: 3. There are 14 residues in the CDR3. CDR1 MGHRA and CDR2 YSYEKL come from the germline V gene. The CDR3 DNA sequence: TGCGCCAGCAGCCAAGAATGGCGGGAGGGCGAGCAGTACTTC. Translated: CASSQEWREGEQYF.

This clone was recorded only once. The V and J genes are TRBV29-1 and TRBJ2-7; 10 positions agree with TRBD1. The J segment lost 5 bases and the V segment lost 0 bases, leaving 7 bases of the junction unmatched. The CDR3 runs 15 residues. Germline V gene data show CDR1 as SQVTM and CDR2 as ANQGSEA. In nucleotides, the CDR3 is TGCAGCGTTGAAGATGTGGGGACAGGGGTCGACGAGCAGTACTTC. Translated: CSVEDVGTGVDEQYF.

The chain combines TRBV15 with TRBJ2-7, with a possible D match to TRBD1 (5 bases). The CDR3 covers 13 residues. Germline V gene lookup returns CDR1 LNHNV and CDR2 YYDKDF (reference sequence). Trimming took 1 base from V and 6 from J, leaving 10 bases between them. CDR3 coding DNA: TGTGCCACCAGCAGAGTGGGTCAGGGCGAGCAGTACTTC. Translating gives CATSRVGQGEQYF.

The gene calls are TRBV2 and TRBJ1-2; D uncertain. The V gene lost 4 bases and the J gene lost 2 bases, with 8 bases spanning the gap. CDR3 size: 13 residues. CDR1 is SNHLY and CDR2 is FYNNEI in the germline V gene. For the CDR3, the DNA is TGTGCCAGCAGTGGCACAGAGAACTATGGCTACACCTTC. This sequence encodes CASSGTENYGYTF.

The V call is TRBV29-1, the J call TRBJ2-3; maybe TRBD2 (5 bases). The V end was cut by 3 bases, the J end by 4 bases, with 20 bases between. CDR1 SQVTM and CDR2 ANQGSEA come from the germline V gene. This CDR3 contains 16 residues. CDR3 region: CSVDESGFWVPDTQYF. The CDR3 region has the DNA TGCAGCGTTGACGAGAGCGGCTTTTGGGTCCCAGATACGCAGTATTTT.

The CDR3 loop reads CASRTGTNTGELFF. The CDR3 DNA sequence: TGTGCCAGCCGGACAGGGACGAACACCGGGGAGCTGTTTTTT. The chain combines TRBV5-4 with TRBJ2-2, with 8 bases that match TRBD1. The CDR3 is made up of 14 amino acids. With V trimmed by 7 bases and J by 0 bases, 2 bases remained unmatched. Germline V gives CDR1 SGHNT, CDR2 YYREEE (reference sequence).

This chain joins TRBV5-1 and TRBJ2-1, with TRBD2 as a possible D gene (6 bases). Germline V gene data show CDR1 as SGHRS and CDR2 as YFSETQ. The CDR3 runs to 14 residues. V was clipped by 0 bases and J by 6 bases, with 10 bases between them. The CDR3 nucleotides read TGCGCCAGCAGCTTGGGACGGGAGCGCAATGAGCAGTTCTTC. It codes for CASSLGRERNEQFF.

This rearrangement joins TRBV27 to TRBJ2-7; tentative D call: TRBD1 (5 bases). CDR1 is MNHEY, CDR2 SMNVEV, per germline (reference sequence). CDR3 size: 15 residues. V was pared by 4 bases and J by 3 bases, with 16 bases between. Written as DNA, the CDR3 is TGTGCCAGCAGTTCGACAGATCGACGGATCTACGAGCAGTACTTC. Translation: CASSSTDRRIYEQYF.

This chain uses TRBV7-9 with TRBJ2-5; 9 bases align to TRBD2. This CDR3 is built from 14 residues. The J segment lost 5 bases and the V segment lost 5 bases, leaving 6 bases of the junction unmatched. Germline V gene sequence: CDR1 SEHNR, CDR2 FQNEAQ (reference sequence). This CDR3 is CASSPEREEETQYF. The CDR3 DNA is TGTGCCAGCAGCCCGGAGCGGGAGGAGGAGACCCAGTACTTC. Full variable domain (outside the CDR3, taken from reference TRBV7-9 and TRBJ2-5): DTGVSQNPRHKITKRGQNVTFRCDPISEHNRLYWYRQTLGQGPEFLTYFQNEAQLEKSRLLSDRFSAERPKGSFSTLEIQRTEQGDSAMYLCASSPEREEETQYFGPGTRLLVL.

This chain links TRBV27 with TRBJ2-2; no clear D. There are 14 residues in the CDR3. CDR1 MNHEY and CDR2 SMNVEV come from the germline V gene (reference sequence). With 6 bases removed from V and 4 bases from J, the gap between germline ends came to 12 bases. The CDR3: CASSLGSLTGELFF. The CDR3 DNA is TGTGCCAGCAGCTTGGGGTCCCTCACCGGGGAGCTGTTTTTT.